These 17 T cell receptor beta chains share one sample of origin, sequenced in a study of T cell clonality in common variable immunodeficiency. TCRdb keeps only in-frame clones here, not all; method: immunoSEQ multiplex PCR. The sample is made up of fewer than 50,000 clones, none counted only once. Sequenced input: peripheral blood mononuclear cells. These receptors all come from a person aged 18-70 years in good health.

This clone was counted ten times or more. The read falls 3 residues short of the CDR3 end, and the missing part is taken from the germline J gene. The chain is built from TRBV7-2 and TRBJ1-2; D may be TRBD1 (5 bases). Trimming pared 5 bases from V and 5 bases from J, leaving 18 bases between. Germline V gene data show CDR1 as SGHTA and CDR2 as FQGNSA. The CDR3 contains 15 residues. This CDR3 reads CASSTSRGAGYGYTF. The sequenced CDR3 bases are TGTGCCAGCAGCACTTCAAGGGGCGCAGGGTATGGC.

This clone was counted at least ten times. The read stops 3 residues short of the end of the CDR3; the missing end is completed from the germline J gene. The chain has TRBV12-3 or TRBV12-4 and TRBJ2-7; 10 positions agree with TRBD2. J lost 2 bases, V lost 2 bases, and 3 bases had no gene match. The length of the CDR3 is 15 residues. CDR3 amino acids: CASSLRAGGPYEQYF. Incomplete CDR3 DNA: TGTGCCAGCAGTTTACGAGCGGGAGGGCCCTACGAG.

This clone was seen more than once but under ten times. The read ends 3 residues early relative to the CDR3; the germline J gene fills the gap. The genes are TRBV2 and TRBJ1-1, with no clear D. The CDR3 has 11 amino acids. From germline, CDR1 is SNHLY and CDR2 FYNNEI. The DNA read from the CDR3 is TGTGCCAGCAGCCAGGAAAACATT. Translation gives CASSQENI. The CDR3, in full, reads CASSQENIAFF.

The table lists this clone with many counts. The sequenced CDR3 bases are TGCAGCTTAGGGACAGGGGCTGGGACTGAA. The encoded protein is CSLGTGAGTE. In full, the CDR3 reads CSLGTGAGTEAFF. The chain couples TRBV29-1 to TRBJ1-1; TRBD1 matches 10 bases. The read ends 3 residues shy of where the CDR3 ends; the end is completed using the germline J gene. V was pared by 8 bases and J by 5 bases, with 8 bases of the junction left unmatched. CDR3 size: 13 residues. Germline values: CDR1 SQVTM, CDR2 ANQGSEA.

Ten or more counts support this clone. The covered CDR3 bases are TGTGCCAGCAGATTCGGGGGGTCTGGCGAAAAA. Translating it yields CASRFGGSGEK. The complete CDR3 protein is CASRFGGSGEKLFF. The chain uses TRBV7-9 and TRBJ1-4; possibly TRBD1 for D (5 bases). The sequenced fragment ends 3 residues before the CDR3 boundary, so the rest is inferred from the germline J gene. The CDR3 length is 14 residues. Germline CDR1 is SEHNR and CDR2 is FQNEAQ (reference sequence). The V gene lost 6 bases and the J gene lost 8 bases, with 16 bases spanning the gap. Drawing the rest from reference TRBV7-9 and TRBJ1-4, the complete variable domain is DTGVSQNPRHKITKRGQNVTFRCDPISEHNRLYWYRQTLGQGPEFLTYFQNEAQLEKSRLLSDRFSAERPKGSFSTLEIQRTEQGDSAMYLCASRFGGSGEKLFFGSGTQLSVL.

This clone was recorded many times. The read is 3 residues too short to cover the CDR3 end, so that end is filled in from the germline J gene. V usage is TRBV6-2 or TRBV6-3 and J usage is TRBJ2-2, with 10 positions matching TRBD2. V trimming: 2 bases; J trimming: 6 bases; junction bases outside the gene matches: 0. Germline CDR1 MNHEY, CDR2 SVGEGT. This CDR3 comprises 14 residues. CDR3 amino acids: CASSYLAGAGELFF. The sequenced CDR3 bases are TGTGCCAGCAGTTACCTAGCGGGGGCCGGGGAG.

The table lists this clone with many counts. The read halts 3 residues ahead of the CDR3 end, with the missing end drawn from the germline J gene. The rearrangement uses TRBV20-1 and TRBJ1-6; 8 nucleotides line up with TRBD1. This CDR3 is 13 amino acids long. Germline lookup yields CDR1 DFQATT and CDR2 SNEGSKA (reference sequence). Trimming removed 6 bases from V and 6 bases from J; junction bases left unmatched: 4. The CDR3 is CSASGQVNSPLHF. Partial CDR3 DNA: TGCAGTGCCTCGGGACAGGTTAATTCACCC.

This clone occurred many times. The read terminates 3 residues before the CDR3 end, so the remaining end is supplied by the germline J gene. The rearrangement links TRBV3-1 (or the pseudogene TRBV3-2) to TRBJ2-7; 7 bases line up with TRBD2. Germline CDR1 LGHDT, CDR2 YNNKEL (reference sequence). This CDR3 is 13 amino acids long. The ends lost 3 bases at V and 1 base at J; junction bases unmatched: 0. The CDR3: CASSQGLSYEQYF. The sequenced CDR3 bases are TGTGCCAGCAGCCAGGGACTATCCTACGAG.

This clone was seen many times. At one of its ends the junction is not consistent with the germline gene, which may arise from a read error. The read halts 3 residues ahead of the CDR3 end, with the missing end drawn from the germline J gene. The chain joins TRBV15 to TRBJ1-1, with D hard to call. The CDR3 totals 13 residues. The germline CDR1 and CDR2 sequences are LNHNV and YYDKDF (reference sequence). Partial CDR3 DNA: TGTGTCACCAGCAGAGTAGGGTCCACTGAA. This encodes CVTSRVGSTE. The full CDR3 sequence reads CVTSRVGSTEAFF.

This clone has a count of ten or more. The CDR3 extends 3 residues past the end of the read, so its final part is completed from the germline J gene. V is TRBV18 and J is TRBJ2-1; 7 bases agree with TRBD2. V shed 1 base and J 6 bases; nucleotides not matched to a gene: 9. Per the germline V gene, CDR1 is KGHSH and CDR2 is LQKENI. CDR3 length equals 16 residues. CDR3 DNA (partial): TGTGCCAGCTCACCACGAATGGCTAGCGGCGCCAATGAG. It translates to CASSPRMASGANE. The CDR3, in full, reads CASSPRMASGANEQFF. Filled out from reference TRBV18 and TRBJ2-1, the complete variable domain reads NAGVMQNPRHLVRRRGQEARLRCSPMKGHSHVYWYRQLPEEGLKFMVYLQKENIIDESGMPKERFSAEFPKEGPSILRIQQVVRGDSAAYFCASSPRMASGANEQFFGPGTRLTVL.

This clone was counted many times. Coverage ceases 3 residues before the CDR3 finishes, and the germline J gene fills in the end. V gene TRBV24-1 combines with J gene TRBJ2-5; possible D gene TRBD1, 5 bases. Germline CDR1 is KGHDR and CDR2 is SFDVKD. The V end lost 3 bases, the J end lost 5 bases, and 21 bases lay between the germline ends. The CDR3 covers 17 residues. The CDR3 protein is CATSDPPDSVARETQYF. The DNA read from the CDR3 is TGTGCCACCAGTGATCCACCTGACAGCGTGGCGAGGGAGACC.

The sample holds many counts of this clone. Read coverage stops 3 residues before the CDR3 terminus; the germline J gene supplies the remainder. The V call is TRBV13, the J call TRBJ2-1, with D perhaps assigned TRBD1 or TRBD2 (5 bases each). This CDR3 contains 13 residues. The germline V gene encodes CDR1 PRHDT and CDR2 FYEKMQ (reference sequence). V was clipped by 1 base and J by 8 bases, with 9 bases between them. The part of the CDR3 DNA that was read is TGTGCCAGCAGCTTAGTAGGGGAGTATGAG. Translation: CASSLVGEYE. The CDR3 reads in full as CASSLVGEYEQFF.

This clone was counted many times. The read stops 3 residues short of the end of the CDR3; the missing end is completed from the germline J gene. The genes are TRBV27 and TRBJ1-5, with a possible D match to TRBD1 (5 bases). The CDR3 is 15 residues long. Looked up from germline, CDR1 is MNHEY and CDR2 is SMNVEV (reference sequence). V dropped 0 bases and J dropped 4 bases, with 10 bases sitting between them. The CDR3 is CASSLSQGRNQPQHF. CDR3 DNA, as far as it was read: TGTGCCAGCAGTTTATCGCAGGGTAGGAATCAGCCC.

The covered CDR3 bases are TGTGCCAGCTCACCGAGGACAGGGGGATACGAC. Its translation is CASSPRTGGYD. The full CDR3 protein reads CASSPRTGGYDYTF. The V gene is TRBV18, the J gene TRBJ1-2, with 10 bases identical to TRBD1. The CDR3 end is not reached by the read, which stops 3 residues before it; the germline J gene fills it in. The germline CDR1 and CDR2 sequences are KGHSH and LQKENI. The CDR3 has 14 amino acids.

Regarding this clone: With the read ending 3 residues before the CDR3 end, the germline J gene is used to fill in that end. This chain joins TRBV18 and TRBJ1-1; D ambiguous. CDR1 is KGHSH, CDR2 LQKENI, per germline. V lost 0 bases and J 1 base, leaving 12 bases between the germline ends. The CDR3 has 16 amino acids. The CDR3 region is CASSPPSTVSNTEAFF. Incomplete CDR3 DNA: TGTGCCAGCTCACCACCGTCTACAGTATCGAACACTGAA.

This clone has at least ten counts. The read terminates 3 residues ahead of where the CDR3 ends, so the germline J gene completes it. This sequence joins TRBV20-1 and TRBJ2-3; tentatively, D is TRBD2 (5 bases). Per the germline V gene, CDR1 is DFQATT and CDR2 is SNEGSKA (reference sequence). The CDR3 runs 16 residues. The V and J ends lost 2 bases and 5 bases respectively, with 20 bases between them. CDR3 DNA (partial): TGCAGTGCTAGACCGGACTCGGCCTCGGTTGGAGATACG. Translated, it gives CSARPDSASVGDT. The CDR3 in full is CSARPDSASVGDTQYF.

This clone was recorded many times. Other DNA sequences in the same sample also yield this CDR3. CDR3 DNA, as far as it was read: TGTGCCAGTAGTATTAGGGCAGGGGAGGGTTATGGC. It is translated as CASSIRAGEGYG. From start to end, the CDR3 is CASSIRAGEGYGYTF. J is TRBJ1-2 and V is TRBV19, with D perhaps TRBD1 (6 bases). The read gets to within 3 residues of the CDR3 end, and the germline J gene fills in the rest. Trimming took 3 bases from V and 5 from J, leaving 16 bases between them. The CDR3 consists of 15 residues. Germline values: CDR1 LNHDA, CDR2 SQIVND (reference sequence).